This TCR beta chain derives from a study of blood T cells in healthy people across ages. Findings of the study overall: Older age coincided with a roughly linear decline in TCR beta diversity per million T cells. Estimated diversity that came from one million T cells was considered an underestimate.

With regard to this clonotype: Its antigen is unknown.

Each donor's blood draw was around 9.2 milliliters of peripheral blood. The authors ran a second PCR of roughly 6 to 12 cycles using a sample-barcoded 5' primer and a J-beta primer mix. Each cDNA was tagged by a template-switch adaptor containing 12 random nucleotides. TCRdb processed the 5' RACE reads anew with MiXCR; each CDR3 protein has one entry. The sample includes approximately 1,700,000 distinct CDR3 sequences, 35% to 50% of them seen just once. The CDR3 covers 14 residues. The V gene lost 4 bases and the J gene lost 6 bases, with 16 bases spanning the gap. Germline V gene sequence: CDR1 SQVTM, CDR2 ANQGSEA.

Sequenced input: blood. The genes are TRBV29-1 and TRBJ2-1, with D tentatively TRBD1 or TRBD2 (5 bases each). The clonotype originates from a human donor in good health. The CDR3: CSVVRDGGSNEQFF. CDR3 nucleotides: TGCAGCGTTGTCAGGGACGGTGGTAGCAATGAGCAGTTCTTC.